This is a list of T cell receptor beta chains from one sample in a study of cytomegalovirus exposure and HLA in healthy donors. Assay: immunoSEQ multiplex PCR; the TCRdb copy retains only in-frame clones and omits some. Among 200,000 to 300,000 clones listed, 70% to 90% were seen once. The specimen sequenced was PBMCs. These receptors were collected from a woman aged 55-70 years in good health and CMV-seropositive. The CDR3 runs from the conserved cysteine through the conserved F or W. The D gene is left open where the match is weak. Clone size appears in some rows only: once, few, many, or a class for an expanded clone.

TRBJ2-7,TRBV5-6,-,-,CANNRVGEPYEQYF,TGTGCCAACAACAGGGTAGGAGAGCCTTACGAGCAGTACTTC
TRBJ2-7,TRBV7-6,-,TRBD2,CASSLGAGAPSRTYEQYF,TGTGCCAGCAGCTTAGGAGCGGGAGCGCCTTCACGGACCTACGAGCAGTACTTC
TRBJ2-7,TRBV19,-,-,CASSAGGHFYEQYF,TGTGCCAGTAGTGCGGGCGGCCACTTCTACGAGCAGTACTTC
TRBJ2-2,TRBV5-1,-,TRBD1,CATSWTGSNTGELFF,TGCGCCACCAGCTGGACAGGGTCGAACACCGGGGAGCTGTTTTTT
TRBJ1-4,TRBV10-3,-,TRBD1,CAISDSGGREKLFF,TGTGCCATCAGTGATTCAGGGGGCAGAGAAAAACTGTTTTTT
TRBJ1-6,TRBV27,-,TRBD1,CASSSQGISYNSPLHF,TGTGCCAGCAGTTCACAGGGGATAAGTTATAATTCACCCCTCCACTTT
TRBJ1-3,TRBV7-8,few,-,CASSLVGIGNTIYF,TGTGCCAGCAGCTTAGTCGGGATCGGAAACACCATATATTTT
TRBJ1-1,TRBV28,-,-,CASSFRGSGAFF,TGTGCCAGCAGTTTCAGAGGGTCGGGAGCTTTCTTT
TRBJ2-5,TRBV11-2,-,-,CASSLDGGLRQETQYF,TGTGCCAGCAGCTTAGATGGAGGTTTAAGGCAAGAGACCCAGTACTTC
TRBJ2-7,TRBV20-1,-,TRBD1,CSASPEQGRHF,TGCAGTGCTAGCCCGGAACAGGGGCGGCACTTC
TRBJ2-7,TRBV5-1,once,-,CASSFPAASGEQYF,TGCGCCAGCAGCTTTCCAGCGGCGTCTGGCGAGCAGTACTTC
TRBJ2-3,TRBV7-6,-,TRBD2,CASSLEWGGIEQDTQYF,TGTGCCAGCAGCTTAGAATGGGGAGGGATTGAACAGGATACGCAGTATTTT
TRBJ2-7,TRBV7-9,-,-,CSSSSETYEQYF,TGTTCCAGCAGCAGCGAAACCTACGAGCAGTACTTC
TRBJ1-1,TRBV18,-,-,CASSRGRGIGTEAFF,TGTGCCAGCTCACGGGGTAGGGGGATAGGCACTGAAGCTTTCTTT
TRBJ2-1,TRBV6-5,few,TRBD2,CASSYEGGRANEQFF,TGTGCCAGCAGTTACGAAGGCGGGAGGGCCAATGAGCAGTTCTTC
TRBJ2-1,TRBV27,-,-,CASRRLALHEQFF,TGTGCCAGCAGGCGTTTAGCCTTGCATGAGCAGTTCTTC
TRBJ2-7,TRBV28,-,-,CASSFDKTNYEQYF,TGTGCCAGCAGTTTCGATAAAACTAACTACGAGCAGTACTTC
TRBJ2-5,TRBV5-1,-,TRBD2,CASSPGTSGETQYF,TGCGCCAGCAGCCCCGGGACTAGTGGAGAGACCCAGTACTTC
TRBJ1-4,TRBV5-6,few,-,CASSPDRGNEKLFF,TGTGCCAGCAGCCCCGATAGGGGGAATGAAAAACTGTTTTTT
TRBJ1-4,TRBV7-2,few,-,CASSPDRSKLFF,TGTGCCAGCAGCCCAGACAGGTCGAAACTGTTTTTT
TRBJ1-5,TRBV6-5,-,-,CASRQGNQPQHF,TGTGCCAGCAGACAGGGCAATCAGCCCCAGCATTTT
TRBJ2-1,TRBV5-4,-,-,CASSFGGVNEQFF,TGTGCCAGCAGCTTTGGAGGGGTCAATGAGCAGTTCTTC
TRBJ1-4,TRBV30,-,-,CACYGSNEKLFF,TGTGCCTGCTACGGGAGTAATGAAAAACTGTTTTTT
TRBJ2-7,TRBV27,-,-,CASSLGAAHEQYF,TGTGCCAGCAGTTTGGGGGCGGCCCACGAGCAGTACTTC
TRBJ2-1,TRBV5-1,-,TRBD2,CASSGGLALNEQFF,TGCGCCAGCAGCGGGGGACTAGCGCTTAATGAGCAGTTCTTC
TRBJ1-5,TRBV19,-,-,CASRTVEGKVQPQHF,TGTGCCAGTAGGACCGTGGAGGGCAAAGTTCAGCCCCAGCATTTT
TRBJ2-7,TRBV5-6,-,TRBD1,CASSYRDRGLEQYF,TGTGCCAGCAGCTACCGGGACAGGGGGCTTGAGCAGTACTTC
TRBJ1-5,TRBV4-1,-,-,CASSQDRQERLLYSNQPQHF,TGCGCCAGCAGCCAAGATAGACAAGAGCGGCTCCTCTATAGCAATCAGCCCCAGCATTTT
TRBJ1-2,TRBV18,-,TRBD1,CASSVGQGDYGYTF,TGTGCCAGCTCAGTAGGACAGGGGGACTATGGCTACACCTTC
TRBJ2-5,TRBV19,few,TRBD2,CASSGGAKGETQYF,TGTGCCAGTAGCGGGGGGGCGAAGGGGGAGACCCAGTACTTC
TRBJ1-5,TRBV2,-,-,CASSSEATQPQHF,TGTGCCAGCAGTTCAGAAGCGACCCAGCCCCAGCATTTT
TRBJ2-3,TRBV7-9,-,TRBD2,CASSLSSGGTDTQYF,TGTGCCAGCAGCTTATCTAGCGGGGGCACAGATACGCAGTATTTT
TRBJ2-3,TRBV5-4,-,-,CASRSSGYTDTQYF,TGTGCCAGCAGGTCCAGCGGGTACACAGATACGCAGTATTTT
TRBJ1-1,TRBV25-1,-,-,CASMWGATEAFF,TGTGCCAGCATGTGGGGAGCCACTGAAGCTTTCTTT
TRBJ1-1,TRBV30,-,-,CAWSVRGDTEAFF,TGTGCCTGGAGTGTACGGGGGGACACTGAAGCTTTCTTT
TRBJ1-6,TRBV5-6,few,-,CASSLVQGYSPLHF,TGTGCCAGCAGCTTGGTGCAGGGGTACTCACCCCTCCACTTT
TRBJ2-1,TRBV9,-,-,CASSVGTSYNEQFF,TGTGCCAGCAGCGTCGGGACTTCCTACAATGAGCAGTTCTTC
TRBJ1-5,TRBV5-5,-,-,CASSFRVNQPQHF,TGTGCCAGCAGCTTCCGCGTCAATCAGCCCCAGCATTTT
TRBJ1-1,TRBV5-4,-,TRBD1,CASSVGGQPNTEAFF,TGTGCCAGCAGCGTCGGGGGACAGCCGAACACTGAAGCTTTCTTT
TRBJ1-1,TRBV5-8,-,TRBD1,CASSPTGQALMNTEAFF,TGTGCCAGCAGCCCTACGGGACAGGCCCTCATGAACACTGAAGCTTTCTTT
TRBJ2-5,TRBV5-4,-,TRBD1,CASSSGQSGETQYF,TGTGCCAGCAGCTCGGGACAGTCAGGGGAGACCCAGTACTTC
TRBJ2-5,TRBV19,-,TRBD2,CASSIRLAEETQYF,TGTGCCAGTAGTATAAGGCTAGCGGAAGAGACCCAGTACTTC
TRBJ1-3,TRBV6-5,-,-,CASSYRYRDGNTIYF,TGTGCCAGCAGTTACCGGTACAGGGATGGAAACACCATATATTTT
TRBJ1-4,TRBV5-1,-,TRBD1,CASSSDRVDEKLFF,TGCGCCAGCAGCTCGGACAGGGTGGATGAAAAACTGTTTTTT
TRBJ1-2,TRBV9,few,-,CASSTPVRGINYGYTF,TGTGCCAGCAGCACCCCCGTACGGGGGATTAACTATGGCTACACCTTC
TRBJ2-7,TRBV10-2,-,-,CASSEPGTYEQYF,TGCGCCAGCAGTGAGCCCGGTACCTACGAGCAGTACTTC
TRBJ2-1,TRBV5-1,-,TRBD1,CASSLGQGGNEQFF,TGCGCCAGCAGCTTGGGACAGGGCGGCAATGAGCAGTTCTTC
TRBJ2-5,TRBV4-2,-,TRBD2,CASSQEEREGPQETQYF,TGTGCCAGCAGCCAAGAGGAGCGGGAGGGCCCCCAAGAGACCCAGTACTTC